The clone carrying this T cell receptor beta chain showed up just once. Its antigen is not known. Profiling relied on immunoSEQ multiplex PCR, and the TCRdb table lists in-frame clones only, not all of them. The sample contains around 340,000 clones, 86% of which appear only once. This entry belongs to a study of Ad26.COV2.S vaccination and SARS-CoV-2 variants. Study information: Donor was assigned to the Ad26.COV2.S arm of trial COV1001. The study, taken as a whole, reports: Analytic work on TCR breadth and depth might have understated the full extent of total T cell responses. People given the vaccine had a wider spike-specific TCR breadth than placebo recipients did.

V was cut by 4 bases and J by 5 bases, with 8 bases left in between. CDR3 length: 12 residues. The germline gives CDR1 LNHDA, CDR2 SQIVND (reference sequence). The sample's treatment: some 19 received Ad26.COV2.S at low or high dose, single or two shots; 5 received placebo; per-sample allocation not given. The samples were gathered on day 63 after the first injection of vaccine or placebo. The clonotype was recovered from a person between 18 and 59 years old who received the Ad26.COV2.S COVID-19 vaccine or a placebo. V gene TRBV19 combines with J gene TRBJ2-5; D not resolved. Here the sequenced sample was peripheral blood, taken in a trial of Ad26.COV2.S vaccine versus placebo. The CDR3 loop is CASSTLGETQYF. CDR3 coding DNA: TGTGCCAGTAGTACCCTTGGGGAGACCCAGTACTTC.